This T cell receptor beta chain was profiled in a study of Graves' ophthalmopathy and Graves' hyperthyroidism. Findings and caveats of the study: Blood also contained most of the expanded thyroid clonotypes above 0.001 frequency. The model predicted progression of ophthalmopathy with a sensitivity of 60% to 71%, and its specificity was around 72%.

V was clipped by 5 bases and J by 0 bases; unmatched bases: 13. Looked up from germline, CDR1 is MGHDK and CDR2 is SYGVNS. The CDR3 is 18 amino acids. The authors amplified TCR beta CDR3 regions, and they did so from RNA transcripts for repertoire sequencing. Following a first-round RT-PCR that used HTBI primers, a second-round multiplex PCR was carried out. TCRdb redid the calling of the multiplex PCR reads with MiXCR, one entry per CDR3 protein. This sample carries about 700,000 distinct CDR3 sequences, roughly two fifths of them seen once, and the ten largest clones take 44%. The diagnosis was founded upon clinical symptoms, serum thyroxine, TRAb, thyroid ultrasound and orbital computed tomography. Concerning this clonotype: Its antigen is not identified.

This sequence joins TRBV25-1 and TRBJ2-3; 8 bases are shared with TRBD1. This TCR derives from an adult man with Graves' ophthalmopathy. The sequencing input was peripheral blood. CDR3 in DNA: TGTGCCAGCAGTCTCCATGGGGGGACAGGAACTAGCACAGATACGCAGTATTTT. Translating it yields CASSLHGGTGTSTDTQYF.